This TCR beta chain originates from a study of blood T cell repertoires in COVID-19. Study-wide context: Both acute and convalescent COVID-19 samples were obtained from the United States, Italy and Spain. Sample material is recorded as cDNA or gDNA derived from T cells, B-cell-depleted T cells, or PBMCs.

Authors' processing steps: Quantification of nucleated cells was approximated via reference gene primer amplification. Generated by immunoSEQ multiplex PCR, the TCRdb table keeps only in-frame clones and is missing some. The D gene and trimming were derived from the DNA, and the V and J assignments and clone size from that table. The data contain about 170,000 clones, approximately 84% of them seen just once; the ten biggest clones take up about a tenth. Looked up from germline, CDR1 is LNHDA and CDR2 is SQIVND (reference sequence). Unmatched junction bases numbered 5, after V lost 1 base and J lost 10 bases. The CDR3 runs 13 residues.

The source of this sequence is a man aged 65 to 79 with active or convalescent COVID-19. The source material was peripheral blood. The chain carries TRBV19 and TRBJ2-3; TRBD2 aligns across 7 bases. The CDR3 bases are TGTGCCAGTAGTATAGGTTGGGGAGGGGCGCAGTATTTT. Its translation is CASSIGWGGAQYF.